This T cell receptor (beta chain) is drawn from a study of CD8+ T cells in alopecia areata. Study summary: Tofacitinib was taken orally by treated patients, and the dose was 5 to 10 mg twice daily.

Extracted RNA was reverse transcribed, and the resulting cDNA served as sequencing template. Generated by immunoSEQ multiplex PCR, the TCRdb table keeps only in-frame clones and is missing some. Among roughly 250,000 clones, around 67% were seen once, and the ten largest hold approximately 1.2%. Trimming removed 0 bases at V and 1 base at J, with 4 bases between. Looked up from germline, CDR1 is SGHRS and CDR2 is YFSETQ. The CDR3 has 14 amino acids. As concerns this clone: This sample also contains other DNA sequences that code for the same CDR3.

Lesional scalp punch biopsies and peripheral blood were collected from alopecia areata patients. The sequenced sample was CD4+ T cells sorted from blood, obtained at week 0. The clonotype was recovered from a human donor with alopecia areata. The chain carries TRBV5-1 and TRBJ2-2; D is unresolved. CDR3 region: CASSLEGNTGELFF. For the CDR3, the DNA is TGCGCCAGCAGCTTGGAGGGGAACACCGGGGAGCTGTTTTTT.